These 29 T cell receptor beta chains were sequenced from one sample in a study of tumor and adjacent non-tumor tissue in lung cancer. The template was RNA from unsorted bulk tissue. This non-tumor lung sample came from over 3 cm beyond the tumor edge. The library came from three nested PCR rounds adapted from ARM-PCR protocols. TCRdb reprocessed the multiplex PCR reads via MiXCR and lists one record per CDR3 protein. Of over 80,000 distinct CDR3 sequences in the sample, 75% to 85% are singletons; the top ten hold about 31%. The material sequenced was distant non-tumor lung tissue. Every receptor here comes from a man aged 55 to 70 with small cell lung cancer.

Concerning this clonotype itself: A much bigger clone sits one base away, suggesting this may be a read error. This rearrangement joins TRBV28 to TRBJ2-1; possibly TRBD2 for D (6 bases). CDR1 and CDR2 from the germline V gene are MDHEN and SYDVKM. The CDR3 runs to 16 residues. DNA of the CDR3: TGTGCCTGCAGTTTTTTGCTGTCTTCGCGGCGGGGTGAGCAGTTCTTC. It is translated as CACSFLLSSRRGEQFF.

About this clonotype itself: Germline and junction disagree at one end, which may indicate a read error. The J gene is TRBJ2-1, the V gene TRBV10-3; 8 nucleotides match TRBD2. CDR3 length: 16 amino acids. Germline values: CDR1 ENHRY, CDR2 SYGVKD. This CDR3 reads CAISETGLEGIGEKLF. CDR3 DNA: TGTGCCATCAGTGAGACGGGACTAGAGGGAATTGGTGAGAAGTTATTC.

Details on this clonotype: A clone one base away is much larger, so this may be a read error. V is TRBV20-1 and J is TRBJ2-3, with 12 bases aligning to TRBD2. Trimming removed 1 base from V and 0 bases from J; junction bases left unmatched: 8. In germline, CDR1 is DFQATT, CDR2 SNEGSKA (reference sequence). The CDR3 is made up of 18 amino acids. CDR3 amino acids: CSARVTSGRPHSTDTQYF. The CDR3 DNA reads as TGCAGTGCTAGAGTTACTAGCGGGAGGCCCCATAGCACAGATACGCAGTATTTT.

As concerns this clonotype: Just one base apart from a much larger clone, this may be a read error. V is TRBV20-1 and J is TRBJ2-1, with D hard to call. This CDR3 has 13 residues. In germline, CDR1 is DFQATT, CDR2 SNEGSKA (reference sequence). CDR3: CNASKVRTNEQFF. The CDR3 DNA is TGCAATGCTAGTAAAGTAAGAACCAATGAGCAGTTCTTC.

This chain joins TRBV6-2 or TRBV6-3 and TRBJ2-7; TRBD2 aligns across 8 bases. Germline V gives CDR1 MNHEY, CDR2 SVGEGT. Germline trimming cut 11 bases from V and 7 bases from J; bases unmatched to any gene: 16. The CDR3 covers 14 residues. DNA of the CDR3: TGTGCCGGCAAGATAGCGGGAACCCATATGGAGCAGTACTTC. This gives the protein CAGKIAGTHMEQYF.

This clonotype was observed a few times. One end of the junction is discordant with germline, which a read error may explain. The chain has TRBV29-1 and TRBJ2-5; TRBD1 aligns across 7 bases. From germline, CDR1 is SQVTM and CDR2 ANQGSEA. This CDR3 region has 15 residues. CDR3 DNA sequence: TGCAGGGCAGGGGACAGCAATAACAGGAGAGAGACTCAGTACTTC. Encoded protein: CRAGDSNNRRETQYF.

The chain links TRBV11-2 to TRBJ2-1, with 10 bases matching TRBD2. CDR1 is SGHAT, CDR2 FQNNGV, per germline. The V and J ends lost 5 bases and 3 bases, in that order; junction bases with no gene match: 13. The CDR3 is 18 amino acids. CDR3: CASSKGVAGGCYYNEQFF. Here the CDR3 DNA reads TGTGCCAGCAGCAAAGGAGTAGCGGGAGGCTGCTACTACAATGAGCAGTTCTTC. Full variable domain (outside the CDR3, taken from reference TRBV11-2 and TRBJ2-1): EAGVAQSPRYKIIEKRQSVAFWCNPISGHATLYWYQQILGQGPKLLIQFQNNGVVDDSQLPKDRFSAERLKGVDSTLKIQPAKLEDSAVYLCASSKGVAGGCYYNEQFFGPGTRLTVL.

This clonotype was counted ten times or more. V and J are TRBV6-1 and TRBJ2-4, with 8 nucleotides matching TRBD1. The CDR3 spans 14 residues. V lost 6 bases and J lost 1; bases outside the gene matches: 2. CDR1 MNHNS and CDR2 SASEGT come from the germline V gene. The CDR3 region is CASRRTGAKNIQYF. CDR3 coding DNA: TGTGCCAGCAGACGGACAGGGGCCAAAAACATTCAGTACTTC.

Many counts were recorded for this clonotype. The rearrangement links TRBV30 to TRBJ1-1; D ambiguous. CDR3 length: 13 residues. Germline CDR1 reads GTSNPN; CDR2 reads SVGIG (reference sequence). Trimming removed 3 bases at V and 1 base at J, with 9 bases between. The CDR3 region is CAWRGSGNTEAFF. The DNA for the CDR3 is TGTGCCTGGAGGGGGTCGGGGAACACTGAAGCTTTCTTT.

Comments on this clonotype: The junction departs from germline at one end; a sequencing error may be responsible. CDR3 nucleotide sequence: TGTGCCAGCAGCTTGGGGCCATCTAACTATGACTACACTTTC. This encodes CASSLGPSNYDYTF. V gene TRBV5-4 combines with J gene TRBJ1-2; D call uncertain. The CDR3 covers 14 residues. Germline CDR1 SGHNT, CDR2 YYREEE (reference sequence).

About this clonotype: The junction does not match germline at one end; this may be a read error. The genes are TRBV7-3 and TRBJ2-3; 12 positions match TRBD1. Per the germline V gene, CDR1 is SGHTA and CDR2 is FQGTGA. The CDR3 extends over 17 amino acids. This CDR3 reads CASSFRSGQGASYTQYF. In nucleotides, the CDR3 is TGTGCTAGCAGCTTTAGGTCGGGACAGGGGGCATCGTATACGCAGTATTTT.

The chain carries TRBV6-1 and TRBJ2-2; no clear D. Trimming took 4 bases from V and 2 from J, leaving 14 bases between them. CDR1 is MNHNS, CDR2 SASEGT, per germline. The CDR3 has 16 residues. The CDR3 DNA reads as TGTGCCAGCAGTGGGCTGGCGGAAGTAAACACCGGGGAGCTGTTTTTT. Translation: CASSGLAEVNTGELFF.

Comments on this clonotype: The junction differs from germline at one of its ends, possibly a read error. V gene TRBV29-1 combines with J gene TRBJ2-3, with a weak D call TRBD2 (7 bases). This CDR3 is 14 amino acids long. Per germline, CDR1 SQVTM and CDR2 ANQGSEA. The CDR3 protein is CSVIGGAGGDTLYF. The DNA of the CDR3 is TGCAGTGTTATTGGGGGGGCAGGTGGAGATACGCTGTATTTT.

There are a few counts of this clonotype. The conserved phenylalanine or tryptophan is not found at the CDR3 terminus, so this likely reflects a read error. V gene TRBV6-5 combines with J gene TRBJ2-1; D remains ambiguous. The CDR3 runs 11 residues. Trimming left V 5 bases short and J 6 bases short, with 5 bases between. CDR1 is MNHEY, CDR2 SVGAGI, per germline. Written as DNA, the CDR3 is TGTGCCAGCAGTCTATTCAATGAGCAGTTCATT. Translated, it gives CASSLFNEQFI.

At least ten counts were recorded for this clonotype. The rearrangement uses TRBV14 and TRBJ1-6; possibly TRBD1 for D (5 bases). This CDR3 contains 15 residues. CDR1 SGHDN and CDR2 FVKESK come from the germline V gene. Trimming removed 3 bases at V and 7 bases at J, with 13 bases between. CDR3 region: CASSHSTRGNSPLHF. CDR3 DNA: TGTGCCAGCAGCCATTCGACGCGGGGGAATTCACCCCTCCACTTT. The full variable domain, in which reference TRBV14 and TRBJ1-6 provide the parts outside the CDR3, is EAGVTQFPSHSVIEKGQTVTLRCDPISGHDNLYWYRRVMGKEIKFLLHFVKESKQDESGMPNNRFLAERTGGTYSTLKVQPAELEDSGVYFCASSHSTRGNSPLHFGNGTRLTVT.

This clonotype was picked up many times. One base away lies a much larger clone, so this may be a sequencing read error. The chain carries TRBV11-3 and TRBJ2-2; 12 nucleotides align to TRBD2. The CDR3 is made up of 19 amino acids. Germline CDR1 is SGHNT and CDR2 is YENEEA. In nucleotides, the CDR3 is TGTGCCAGCAGTCGTGATGACACGGGACTAGCGGGTCGCACCGGGGGGCTGTTTTTT. Translation: CASSRDDTGLAGRTGGLFF.

The chain couples TRBV4-1 to TRBJ1-1; no clear D gene. The germline gives CDR1 MGHRA, CDR2 YSYEKL. V dropped 4 bases and J dropped 4 bases, with 13 bases sitting between them. The CDR3 runs to 14 residues. DNA for the CDR3: TGCGCCAGCAGCCTGGATATGACGGCCACTGAAGCTTTCTTT. This sequence encodes CASSLDMTATEAFF.

As to this clonotype: The junction departs from the called germline gene at one end, perhaps through a read error. This chain uses TRBV6-1 with TRBJ2-5; 9 bases agree with TRBD1. Germline lookup yields CDR1 MNHNS and CDR2 SASEGT. The CDR3 extends over 16 amino acids. In DNA form, the CDR3 reads TGTGTCAGCCGTTCATTACAGGGGGCAGTGAGAGAGACCCAGTACTTC. Its protein is CVSRSLQGAVRETQYF.

The chain links TRBV11-2 to TRBJ2-3, with D possibly TRBD2 on 5 matching bases. V was shortened by 0 bases and J by 11 bases, with 18 bases between the two germline ends. The germline V gene has CDR1 SGHAT and CDR2 FQNNGV. The CDR3 covers 15 residues. The CDR3: CASSLDSNGIYEQYF. The CDR3 DNA reads TGTGCCAGCAGCTTAGATTCGAACGGGATTTACGAGCAGTATTTT.

About this clonotype itself: The final CDR3 position lacks the conserved phenylalanine or tryptophan, pointing to a likely read error. The chain employs TRBV11-3 and TRBJ2-2; the D gene is possibly TRBD1 (5 bases). CDR3 length: 15 residues. Germline CDR1 SGHNT, CDR2 YENEEA. The CDR3 spells CVCSLQASNTGELFY. CDR3 coding DNA: TGTGTCTGTAGCTTACAGGCTTCGAACACCGGGGAGCTGTTTTAT.

This clonotype came up many times. The chain carries TRBV7-9 and TRBJ1-4; D ambiguous. Trimming removed 2 bases at V and 7 bases at J, with 11 bases between. Looked up from germline, CDR1 is SEHNR and CDR2 is FQNEAQ (reference sequence). The CDR3 has 14 amino acids. As DNA, the CDR3 is TGTGCCAGCAGCTTAAACTCATTGAGTGAAAAACTGTTTTTT. Encoded protein: CASSLNSLSEKLFF.

The rearrangement uses TRBV24-1 and TRBJ2-2, with 8 bases lining up with TRBD1. The CDR3 spans 14 residues. The V and J ends lost 4 bases and 7 bases, in that order; junction bases with no gene match: 4. The V gene's germline CDR1 is KGHDR and CDR2 SFDVKD. CDR3 residues: CATSDSGGGGELFF. The DNA for the CDR3 is TGTGCCACCAGTGACTCAGGGGGCGGCGGGGAGCTGTTTTTT.

The chain joins TRBV6-5 to TRBJ2-1; D is possibly TRBD2 (6 bases). Germline CDR1 is MNHEY and CDR2 is SVGAGI. The CDR3 runs 17 residues. The CDR3 sequence is CASCYSIWGLADNEQFF. The CDR3 coding sequence is TGTGCTAGCTGTTACTCGATCTGGGGACTGGCGGACAATGAGCAGTTCTTC.

Comments on this clonotype: The junction shows a germline mismatch at one end, possibly a read error. The gene calls are TRBV11-2 and TRBJ2-1; possibly TRBD1 or TRBD2 for D (5 bases each). Germline values: CDR1 SGHAT, CDR2 FQNNGV. This CDR3 spans 13 amino acids. The CDR3 spells CASSIGAAGLKVF. The CDR3, as DNA: TGTGCCAGCAGCATAGGGGCGGCGGGCCTAAAGGTCTTC.

This clonotype was recorded at least ten times. With a much larger clone just one base away, this may be a read error. The chain employs TRBV11-1 and TRBJ2-5; D is uncertain. The CDR3 has 13 residues. The V end was cut by 8 bases, the J end by 2 bases, with 12 bases between. Germline CDR1 is SGHAT and CDR2 is FQDESV (reference sequence). The CDR3 DNA is TGTGCCAGCCGCTCGACGGCACAAGAGACCCAGTACTTC. This encodes CASRSTAQETQYF.

Worth noting for this clonotype: The conserved phenylalanine or tryptophan is not found at the CDR3 terminus, so this likely reflects a read error. The V gene is TRBV10-1, the J gene TRBJ1-6, with D unclear. CDR1 and CDR2 from the germline V gene are WNHNN and SYGVQD (reference sequence). This CDR3 is 16 amino acids long. DNA for the CDR3: TGCGCCAGCACTGAGTCCAGCCCCGACTATAATTCACCCCTCCACTAT. This codes for CASTESSPDYNSPLHY.

The chain couples TRBV30 to TRBJ2-3; 9 bases match TRBD1. This CDR3 has 16 amino acids. Trimming removed 1 base from V and 5 bases from J; junction bases left unmatched: 10. Germline CDR1 GTSNPN, CDR2 SVGIG (reference sequence). The CDR3 loop reads CAWSDGQGKRVDTQYF. As DNA, the CDR3 is TGTGCCTGGAGTGACGGACAGGGGAAACGTGTAGATACGCAGTATTTT.

As regards this clonotype: The conserved phenylalanine or tryptophan normally closing the CDR3 is absent here, so this likely arose from a read error. Because the CDR3's place on the DNA is in doubt, the DNA is left out and the CDR3 is given as listed by TCRdb. The chain uses TRBV5-1 and TRBJ1-1. Per the germline V gene, CDR1 is SGHRS and CDR2 is YFSETQ. The CDR3 sequence runs 14 residues, both termini included. The CDR3 region is CASNLSEMNTEAFL.

The rearrangement links TRBV6-1 to TRBJ1-5; D gene uncertain. Trimming took off 10 bases at V and 1 base at J, with 11 bases between the two ends. CDR1 is MNHNS, CDR2 SASEGT, per germline. The CDR3 runs 13 residues. The CDR3 DNA follows: TGTGCCAACACCGCTACGAGCAATCAGCCCCAGCATTTT. It yields the protein CANTATSNQPQHF.